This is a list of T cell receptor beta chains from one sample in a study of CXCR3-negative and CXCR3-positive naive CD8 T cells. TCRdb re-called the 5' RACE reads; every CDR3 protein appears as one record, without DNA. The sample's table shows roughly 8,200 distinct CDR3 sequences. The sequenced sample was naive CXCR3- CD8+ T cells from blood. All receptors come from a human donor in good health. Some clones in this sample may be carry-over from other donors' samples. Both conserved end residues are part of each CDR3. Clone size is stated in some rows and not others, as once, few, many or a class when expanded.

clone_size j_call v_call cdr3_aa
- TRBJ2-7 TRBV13 CASSLYGGRRSNEQYF
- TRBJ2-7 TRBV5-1 CASSQRQGRLGEQYF
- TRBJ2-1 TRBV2 CASIGSAGAFDEQFF
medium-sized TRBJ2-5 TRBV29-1 CSVGGYGETQYF
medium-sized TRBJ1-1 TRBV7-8 CASSFGQGLRGAFF
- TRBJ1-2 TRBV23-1 CASSRPPPFGYGYTF
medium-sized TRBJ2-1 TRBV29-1 CSVVVWGEQFF
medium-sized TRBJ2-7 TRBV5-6 CASSFGGHDSYEQYF
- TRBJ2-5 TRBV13 CASTGGSEQETQYF
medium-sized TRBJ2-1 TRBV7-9 CASSLTSGMNRNEQFF
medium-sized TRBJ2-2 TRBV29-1 CSVERQGANTGELFF